One and the same sample provided the 8 T cell receptor beta chains below, sequenced in a study of T cell responses to AZD1222 COVID-19 vaccine. Sequenced by immunoSEQ multiplex PCR; TCRdb stores in-frame clones only, minus some. There are 120,000 to 150,000 clones in the sample; 85% to 90% occur only once, and about 5.5% lies in the top ten. Sequences were derived from peripheral blood, sampled on day 0 of AZD1222 vaccination. The receptor source for this set is an adult in good health.

This chain uses TRBV10-3 with TRBJ1-2; TRBD1 might be the D (6 bases). Germline CDR1 and CDR2: ENHRY and SYGVKD. This CDR3 has 15 amino acids. V was pared by 10 bases and J by 0 bases, with 18 bases between. Here the CDR3 reads CASLRRDKANYGYTF. CDR3 sequence (DNA): TGTGCCAGCCTAAGGCGGGACAAAGCTAACTATGGCTACACCTTC.

The chain employs TRBV28 and TRBJ1-1; D may be TRBD1 (5 bases). V shed 2 bases and J shed 1 base, with 11 bases lying between them. Germline values: CDR1 MDHEN, CDR2 SYDVKM. The length of the CDR3 is 15 residues. In DNA, the CDR3 is TGTGCCAGCAGTTTAACATACGGGGGGAACACTGAAGCTTTCTTT. Its protein product is CASSLTYGGNTEAFF.

The rearrangement joins TRBV7-3 to TRBJ2-1; D may be TRBD2 (6 bases). V lost 5 bases and J lost 0, with 11 bases in between. Germline-derived CDR1 and CDR2 are SGHTA and FQGTGA. The CDR3 extends over 15 amino acids. The CDR3 sequence: CASSPSASSYNEQFF. The CDR3 region has the DNA TGTGCCAGCAGCCCTAGCGCTAGCTCCTACAATGAGCAGTTCTTC.

This chain links TRBV29-1 with TRBJ2-7, with 7 bases identical to TRBD2. Germline values: CDR1 SQVTM, CDR2 ANQGSEA. Trimming took 4 bases from V and 2 from J; bases not matched to a gene: 5. The CDR3 runs 13 residues. The CDR3 reads CSVALADTYEQYF. The CDR3 DNA reads TGCAGCGTTGCGCTAGCGGATACCTACGAGCAGTACTTC.

V usage is TRBV10-3 and J usage is TRBJ2-7; 9 bases map to TRBD1. The CDR3 sequence is 16 residues long. CDR1 is ENHRY, CDR2 SYGVKD, per germline. Unmatched junction bases numbered 12, after V lost 5 bases and J lost 4 bases. The CDR3 sequence is CAISSPTGGRVYEQYF. DNA of the CDR3: TGTGCCATCAGTTCGCCGACAGGGGGAAGGGTTTACGAGCAGTACTTC.

This chain uses TRBV3-1 (or the pseudogene TRBV3-2) with TRBJ1-4; a weak D match, TRBD1 (5 bases). Deletions cut 4 bases from V and 8 bases from J, with 17 bases between. The CDR3 has 15 residues. The V gene's germline CDR1 is LGHDT and CDR2 YNNKEL (reference sequence). DNA of the CDR3: TGTGCCAGCAGCCGCTTGGGGGGTTTTGGCGAAAAACTGTTTTTT. It codes for CASSRLGGFGEKLFF.

The V gene is TRBV5-8, the J gene TRBJ2-7, with D unclear. This CDR3 has 11 amino acids. CDR1 SGHTS and CDR2 YDEGEE come from the germline V gene. Trimming removed 2 bases at V and 13 bases at J, with 13 bases between. The CDR3: CASSFSQVPYF. The CDR3 nucleotides are TGTGCCAGCAGCTTTTCCCAGGTACCCTACTTC.

CDR3 amino acids: CASSADISGNTIYF. The CDR3 region has the DNA TGTGCCAGCAGCGCAGACATCTCTGGAAACACCATATATTTT. The genes are TRBV7-3 and TRBJ1-3; D ambiguous. V was cut by 5 bases and J by 0 bases, with 8 bases left in between. Germline CDR1 is SGHTA and CDR2 is FQGTGA. This CDR3 spans 14 amino acids. The full variable domain, rest sourced from reference TRBV7-3 and TRBJ1-3, is GAGVSQTPSNKVTEKGKYVELRCDPISGHTALYWYRQSLGQGPEFLIYFQGTGAADDSGLPNDRFFAVRPEGSVSTLKIQRTERGDSAVYLCASSADISGNTIYFGEGSWLTVV.